These T cell receptor beta chains were read from a single sample in a study of blood T cell repertoires in COVID-19. TCRdb keeps only in-frame clones here, not all; method: immunoSEQ multiplex PCR. The sample shows about 250,000 clones, around four fifths of them seen only once. Sequencing was carried out using peripheral blood. These receptors were obtained from a woman aged 55-70 years with active or convalescent COVID-19. The CDR3 runs from the conserved cysteine through the conserved F or W. The D gene is left open where the match is weak. Expanded clones are given a class, and other clones once, few, many or no size at all.

j_call d_call clone_size v_call cdr3_nt cdr3_aa
TRBJ1-2 - - TRBV20-1 TGCAGTGCCACGGGTGTAGGTGGCTACACCTTC CSATGVGGYTF
TRBJ2-3 - - TRBV29-1 TGCAGCGCCCAGGCAGGGTCAGGAGATACGCAGTATTTT CSAQAGSGDTQYF
TRBJ1-1 TRBD1 - TRBV5-1 TGCGCCAGCAGCGCACAAGGACAGGATCTGAACACTGAAGCTTTCTTT CASSAQGQDLNTEAFF
TRBJ2-1 TRBD2 - TRBV11-2 TGTGCCAGCAGCCCCCCTCGGGGGGGCAATGAGCAGTTCTTC CASSPPRGGNEQFF
TRBJ1-1 - - TRBV11-3 TGTGCCAGCAGCCAAGGGAGGTACACTGAAGCTTTCTTT CASSQGRYTEAFF
TRBJ2-2 TRBD1 - TRBV27 TGTGCCAGCAGTTTATCAGGGACAGCAGGCACCGGGGAGCTGTTTTTT CASSLSGTAGTGELFF
TRBJ2-7 TRBD1 - TRBV11-3 TGTGCCAGCAGTATAGGCAGGGGGTCCGACGAGCAGTACTTC CASSIGRGSDEQYF
TRBJ2-5 TRBD2 - TRBV5-1 TGCGCCAGCAGCTTTGCGGGGGGCCAAGAGACCCAGTACTTC CASSFAGGQETQYF
TRBJ1-1 - once TRBV18 TGTGCCAGCTCACTATCCCAGGGGCCGAACACTGAAGCTTTCTTT CASSLSQGPNTEAFF
TRBJ1-6 TRBD1 - TRBV6-2/TRBV6-3 TGTGCCAGCAGTTACTCGACCGGGACAGGGCTTTCGGCCTATAATTCACCCCTCCACTTT CASSYSTGTGLSAYNSPLHF
TRBJ2-1 TRBD2 - TRBV5-1 TGCGCCAGCAGTAGGGCTAGCGGGAATCCGTACAATGAGCAGTTCTTC CASSRASGNPYNEQFF
TRBJ2-7 - - TRBV4-2 TGTGCCAGCAGCCAAGATACAGCCTACGAGCAGTACTTC CASSQDTAYEQYF
TRBJ1-1 TRBD1 - TRBV30 TGTGCCTACCGGGACAGGGGGCTCACTGAAGCTTTCTTT CAYRDRGLTEAFF
TRBJ1-1 TRBD1 - TRBV29-1 TGCAGCGTTGATGAACAGGGGCGAGGCACTGAAGCTTTCTTT CSVDEQGRGTEAFF
TRBJ2-3 TRBD2 - TRBV5-1 TGCGCCAGCACCCGCACGGCTAGCGGGAGCACAGATACGCAGTATTTT CASTRTASGSTDTQYF
TRBJ2-2 TRBD2 - TRBV29-1 TGCAGCGCCAAGACTAGCGGGGACACCGGGGAGCTGTTTTTT CSAKTSGDTGELFF
TRBJ2-7 - few TRBV5-1 TGCGCCAGCAGCTACACCTACGAGCAGTACTTC CASSYTYEQYF
TRBJ1-3 - - TRBV30 TGTGCCTGGAGGAGTACAGGGAATGGAAACACCATATATTTT CAWRSTGNGNTIYF
TRBJ1-6 TRBD1 - TRBV4-2 TGTGCCAGCAGCGCTAGGACAGGGCAGGATTCACCCCTCCACTTT CASSARTGQDSPLHF
TRBJ2-2 - - TRBV7-9 TGTGCCAGCAGCTCGACAGGATCGAACACCGGGGAGCTGTTTTTT CASSSTGSNTGELFF
TRBJ1-6 - - TRBV14 TGTGCCAGCAGCCAAGAGCGAGGGGGATGGTCACCCCTCCACTTT CASSQERGGWSPLHF
TRBJ1-1 - few TRBV10-3 TGTGCCATCACCCCCGGGGGGGGCTTATGGACTGAAGCTTTCTTT CAITPGGGLWTEAFF
TRBJ1-1 TRBD1 - TRBV10-3 TGTGCCATCAGTGGAGGGACAGGGAGGCCTGAAGCTTTCTTT CAISGGTGRPEAFF
TRBJ2-3 TRBD2 once TRBV28 TGTGCCAGCAGTCCCAACCCCTCTGGCGGGGGGGCCACAGATACGCAGTATTTT CASSPNPSGGGATDTQYF
TRBJ2-5 TRBD1 - TRBV29-1 TGCAGCGGAGGACAGGGTGGCCAAGAGACCCAGTACTTC CSGGQGGQETQYF
TRBJ1-2 TRBD1 - TRBV12-3/TRBV12-4 TGTGCCAGCAGGGGGACAGGGGGCAGTGGCTACACCTTC CASRGTGGSGYTF
TRBJ1-1 - - TRBV5-1 TGCGCCAGCAGCTTACCGACAGCGAACACTGAAGCTTTCTTT CASSLPTANTEAFF